The next 4 T cell receptor beta chains were all read from a single sample in a study of T cell responses to AZD1222 COVID-19 vaccine. Assay: immunoSEQ multiplex PCR; the TCRdb copy retains only in-frame clones and omits some. The table lists nearly 110,000 clones, about nine tenths of them singletons, with around 4.3% in the top ten. Sequencing was performed on peripheral blood, taken on day 0 of AZD1222 vaccination. These receptors were collected from an adult in good health.

This chain connects TRBV28 to TRBJ1-1, with 7 bases lining up with TRBD1. This CDR3 has 15 residues. The junction had 7 bases not matched to a gene; V was cut back by 5 bases and J by 1 base. CDR1 is MDHEN and CDR2 is SYDVKM in the germline V gene. CDR3 residues: CASSAPGQPNTEAFF. The CDR3 DNA reads TGTGCCAGCAGTGCTCCGGGACAGCCGAACACTGAAGCTTTCTTT.

The chain joins TRBV10-1 to TRBJ2-7; 7 nucleotides line up with TRBD2. Unmatched junction bases numbered 7, after V lost 8 bases and J lost 0 bases. CDR1 and CDR2 from the germline V gene are WNHNN and SYGVQD (reference sequence). The CDR3 runs to 14 residues. The CDR3 spells CASWGGESSYEQYF. The CDR3 coding sequence is TGCGCCAGCTGGGGGGGGGAAAGCTCCTACGAGCAGTACTTC.

V usage is TRBV25-1 and J usage is TRBJ1-5; unclear D gene. Germline CDR1 is MGHDK and CDR2 is SYGVNS. The CDR3 has 14 amino acids. V lost 3 bases to trimming and J lost 1 base, with 7 bases between them. CDR3 DNA: TGTGCCAGCAGTGATTATGGGAGCAATCAGCCCCAGCATTTT. Its protein is CASSDYGSNQPQHF.

This clone was counted once. V gene TRBV18 combines with J gene TRBJ1-1; 7 nucleotides line up with TRBD1. Per the germline V gene, CDR1 is KGHSH and CDR2 is LQKENI. Trimming took 4 bases from V and 4 from J; bases not matched to a gene: 6. The CDR3 totals 14 residues. The CDR3 DNA reads as TGTGCCAGCTCACTTGGGACAGACCCCACTGAAGCTTTCTTT. It encodes CASSLGTDPTEAFF.